A single sample gave rise to the 8 T cell receptor beta chains below, sequenced in a study of neurological immune-mediated disorders (dated by TCRdb to between 2019 and 2020). Library preparation was by 5' RACE. TCRdb names Illumina HiSeq 2500 as the instrument used. TCRdb reprocessed the public reads (quality trimming at Q25 with fastp, clone calling with MiXCR) and kept in-frame beta chains. Identical CDR3 protein sequences are pooled into one entry, listed with their most common genes and DNA. This sample is represented by tens of thousands of distinct CDR3 sequences; approximately 10% of them were singletons. The top ten hold around 1.9% of the sample. The sample consisted of PBMCs. The receptors come from a man aged 55 to 70 in good health.

Concerning this clonotype: An end of the junction does not agree with germline; a read error may underlie this. The chain recombines TRBV6-5 with TRBJ1-1; D gene unclear. Germline assignment: CDR1 MNHEY and CDR2 SVGAGI. The CDR3 sequence is 13 residues long. The CDR3 DNA sequence: TGTGCCAACAGTCCCGGAAAGCTTTGGGGAGCTTTCTTT. Translated, it gives CANSPGKLWGAFF.

This clonotype was detected ten times or more. This chain links TRBV7-8 with TRBJ1-2; TRBD1 matches 7 bases. There are 16 residues in the CDR3. Germline trimming cut 1 base from V and 1 base from J; bases unmatched to any gene: 6. Germline CDR1 is SGHVS and CDR2 is FQNEAQ. The CDR3, as DNA: TGTGCCAGCAGCTTAGAGGGGGCAGGGAGTAACTATGGCTACACCTTC. Residues: CASSLEGAGSNYGYTF.

This clonotype was observed at least ten times. V and J are TRBV5-5 and TRBJ2-7; tentatively, D is TRBD1 (6 bases). CDR1 SGHKS and CDR2 YYEKEE come from the germline V gene (reference sequence). V was shortened by 4 bases and J by 5 bases, with 16 bases between the two germline ends. The CDR3 has 14 residues. CDR3 region: CASSIAAGANEQYF. The DNA of the CDR3 is TGTGCCAGCAGCATTGCGGCAGGGGCCAACGAGCAGTACTTC. The full variable domain, in which reference TRBV5-5 and TRBJ2-7 provide the parts outside the CDR3, is DAGVTQSPTHLIKTRGQQVTLRCSPISGHKSVSWYQQVLGQGPQFIFQYYEKEERGRGNFPDRFSARQFPNYSSELNVNALLLGDSALYLCASSIAAGANEQYFGPGTRLTVT.

V gene TRBV20-1 combines with J gene TRBJ1-5; D is uncertain. Germline V CDR1 and CDR2: DFQATT, SNEGSKA (reference sequence). CDR3 length: 16 residues. Trimming took 6 bases from V and 1 from J, leaving 19 bases between them. The CDR3 DNA is TGCAGTGCAAATCCCACGAACCCCAGGAGCAATCAGCCCCAGCATTTT. Protein: CSANPTNPRSNQPQHF.

In its sample, this clonotype was seen a few times. This chain joins TRBV5-1 and TRBJ1-1, with 7 bases fitting TRBD1. Trimming removed 4 bases from V and 0 bases from J; junction bases left unmatched: 6. Germline loops: CDR1 SGHRS, CDR2 YFSETQ. The CDR3 is 15 residues long. This CDR3 reads CASSPEGALNTEAFF. CDR3 DNA sequence: TGCGCCAGCAGCCCCGAGGGGGCCCTGAACACTGAAGCTTTCTTT.

As regards this clonotype: This could be a read error, since a much larger clone is one nucleotide away. This chain uses TRBV29-1 with TRBJ1-1, with a possible D match to TRBD1 (6 bases). Germline CDR1 is SQVTM and CDR2 is ANQGSEA. There are 10 residues in the CDR3. Here the CDR3 reads CSAGDTQAFF. CDR3 in DNA: TGCAGCGCTGGGGACACTCAAGCTTTCTTT.

Only a few counts were recorded for this clonotype. The chain employs TRBV14 and TRBJ1-4; D unclear. Germline CDR1 is SGHDN and CDR2 is FVKESK. Between the trimmed V and J ends, which lost 6 bases and 8 bases, there was a span of 10 bases. This CDR3 region has 12 residues. CDR3 amino acids: CASRRTGEKLFF. CDR3 sequence (DNA): TGTGCCAGCAGGAGAACCGGCGAAAAACTGTTTTTT. The whole variable domain, remainder taken from reference TRBV14 and TRBJ1-4, is EAGVTQFPSHSVIEKGQTVTLRCDPISGHDNLYWYRRVMGKEIKFLLHFVKESKQDESGMPNNRFLAERTGGTYSTLKVQPAELEDSGVYFCASRRTGEKLFFGSGTQLSVL.

This clonotype was detected many times. The chain combines TRBV20-1 with TRBJ2-2; 14 bases are a match to TRBD2. The CDR3 totals 14 residues. Per the germline V gene, CDR1 is DFQATT and CDR2 is SNEGSKA (reference sequence). The junction had 3 bases not matched to a gene; V was cut back by 6 bases and J by 6 bases. The CDR3: CSAATSGGAGELFF. Written as DNA, the CDR3 is TGCAGTGCGGCGACTAGCGGGGGGGCCGGGGAGCTGTTTTTT.